The 22 T cell receptor beta chains below all came from one sample that was sequenced in a study of shared clonotypes between healthy human individuals. Clones were sequenced by immunoSEQ multiplex PCR, and TCRdb holds only the in-frame ones, with some missing. Found here are over 75,000 clones, almost 70% of them singletons; the top ten hold approximately 53%. Sequences were obtained from memory CD8+ T cells sorted from blood. Specified subset: CD45RO+ cells pooled with CCR7-negative TemRA cells. Receptors originate from a man aged 30-40 years in good health.

This clone was seen more than once but under ten times. V gene TRBV6-5 combines with J gene TRBJ2-1; the D gene could be TRBD1 or TRBD2 (5 bases each). The V gene's germline CDR1 is MNHEY and CDR2 SVGAGI. This CDR3 has 13 residues. V shed 8 bases and J shed 9 bases, with 17 bases lying between them. Here the CDR3 reads CASLMGELGEQFF. The CDR3 nucleotides read TGTGCCAGCCTTATGGGGGAGTTGGGTGAGCAGTTCTTC.

This chain uses TRBV9 with TRBJ2-2, with no clear D. V gave up 3 bases and J gave up 6 bases, with 9 bases separating them. This CDR3 contains 13 residues. Germline CDR1 is SGDLS and CDR2 is YYNGEE. The CDR3 sequence: CASSGWGSGELFF. The DNA for the CDR3 is TGTGCCAGCAGCGGGTGGGGATCCGGGGAGCTGTTTTTT.

A note on this clone: Other DNA sequences in this sample translate to the same CDR3. DNA of the CDR3: TGTGCCAGCAGTTTAGGCAGCTCAACAGATACGCAGTATTTT. It specifies CASSLGSSTDTQYF. The rearrangement joins TRBV28 to TRBJ2-3; D not resolved. The CDR3 loop spans 14 amino acids. Germline V gene sequence: CDR1 MDHEN, CDR2 SYDVKM. Trimming removed 2 bases from V and 3 bases from J, with 9 bases in between.

The genes are TRBV19 and TRBJ2-7; maybe TRBD2 (6 bases). This CDR3 has 15 residues. V shed 6 bases and J shed 2 bases, with 17 bases lying between them. The germline V gene has CDR1 LNHDA and CDR2 SQIVND (reference sequence). The CDR3 sequence is CASRWAIAETYEQYF. The CDR3 DNA is TGTGCCAGTAGGTGGGCAATAGCGGAGACCTACGAGCAGTACTTC.

This clone is termed medium-sized. The chain joins TRBV4-1 to TRBJ1-1; a possible D gene is TRBD1 (6 bases). The CDR3 totals 12 residues. Deletions cut 4 bases from V and 5 bases from J, with 8 bases between. Germline CDR1 reads MGHRA; CDR2 reads YSYEKL. Written as DNA, the CDR3 is TGCGCCAGCAGCCCACAGGGAACTGAAGCTTTCTTT. Its protein product is CASSPQGTEAFF.

The genes are TRBV7-2 and TRBJ2-3; D possibly corresponds to TRBD2 (7 bases). V lost 5 bases and J lost 4, with 16 bases in between. The CDR3 covers 15 residues. Germline V CDR1 and CDR2: SGHTA, FQGNSA. In nucleotides, the CDR3 is TGTGCCAGCAGCCTCATCCGGGGGGCGTCAGATACGCAGTATTTT. Translation gives CASSLIRGASDTQYF.

The chain combines TRBV19 with TRBJ1-1; D is possibly TRBD1 (5 bases). Germline values: CDR1 LNHDA, CDR2 SQIVND (reference sequence). The CDR3 sequence is 15 residues long. V lost 3 bases and J lost 0, with 11 bases in between. The CDR3 is CASSIAGGVNTEAFF. For the CDR3, the DNA is TGTGCCAGTAGTATTGCAGGAGGGGTGAACACTGAAGCTTTCTTT.

J is TRBJ1-2 and V is TRBV11-2; TRBD1 might be the D (6 bases). The V end lost 4 bases, the J end lost 7 bases, and 22 bases lay between the germline ends. The CDR3 spans 16 residues. The V gene's germline CDR1 is SGHAT and CDR2 FQNNGV. The CDR3 nucleotides read TGTGCCAGCAGCTCTGGGGTCTATTGGACAGCGGCTGGCTACACCTTC. Its protein is CASSSGVYWTAAGYTF.

The chain combines TRBV15 with TRBJ2-7; 15 bases align to TRBD2. The CDR3 spans 17 residues. Germline V gives CDR1 LNHNV, CDR2 YYDKDF (reference sequence). After removal of 3 bases from V and 2 bases from J, the junction contained 5 bases not matched to a gene. The CDR3: CATSSRTSGGGPYEQYF. The CDR3 bases are TGTGCCACCAGCAGTCGGACTAGCGGGGGGGGACCCTACGAGCAGTACTTC.

The chain combines TRBV6-5 with TRBJ2-7, with 8 positions matching TRBD1. The CDR3 sequence is 13 residues long. The germline V gene encodes CDR1 MNHEY and CDR2 SVGAGI. The trim removed 2 bases at V and 3 bases at J, leaving 0 bases unmatched. The CDR3 region is CASSYTGGYEQYF. DNA of the CDR3: TGTGCCAGCAGTTACACAGGGGGCTACGAGCAGTACTTC.

V is TRBV27 and J is TRBJ2-3, with no clear D. V dropped 6 bases and J dropped 2 bases, with 12 bases sitting between them. Germline V gives CDR1 MNHEY, CDR2 SMNVEV (reference sequence). The CDR3 covers 14 residues. DNA for the CDR3: TGTGCCAGCAGCGAGCTGGCGTACACAGATACGCAGTATTTT. It is translated as CASSELAYTDTQYF.

The chain combines TRBV18 with TRBJ1-1; 8 positions match TRBD1. Looked up from germline, CDR1 is KGHSH and CDR2 is LQKENI. V gave up 4 bases and J gave up 2 bases; unmatched junction bases: 15. This CDR3 spans 18 amino acids. CDR3: CASSQTGDSVGPNTEAFF. CDR3 DNA sequence: TGTGCCAGCTCACAGACAGGGGACAGCGTAGGGCCTAACACTGAAGCTTTCTTT.

About this clone: A read error is the likely source, as a far larger clone sits one nucleotide away. Other DNA variants within this sample encode the same CDR3. The genes are TRBV10-3 and TRBJ2-7; perhaps D is TRBD1 or TRBD2 (5 bases each). The CDR3 loop spans 13 amino acids. Germline V CDR1 and CDR2: ENHRY, SYGVKD. The CDR3 reads CAISEGGSYEQYF. Written as DNA, the CDR3 is TGTGCCATCAGTGAGGGGGGATCCTATGAGCAGTACTTC.

This clone was detected many times. CDR3 bases: TGTGCCAGCAGCGCAACATTAGCGGAGACCGGGGAGCTGTTTTTT. Its translation: CASSATLAETGELFF. The gene calls are TRBV7-2 and TRBJ2-2, with D maybe TRBD2 (6 bases). The CDR3 length is 15 residues. Trimming took off 5 bases at V and 5 bases at J, with 15 bases between the two ends. CDR1 and CDR2 (germline): SGHTA, FQGNSA.

This sequence joins TRBV9 and TRBJ2-5; the D gene could be TRBD1 or TRBD2 (5 bases each). Trimming took off 3 bases at V and 2 bases at J, with 17 bases between the two ends. The germline V gene has CDR1 SGDLS and CDR2 YYNGEE. The CDR3 totals 16 residues. The CDR3 sequence: CASSEGLRDGQETQYF. CDR3 in DNA: TGTGCCAGCAGCGAGGGCCTCCGGGACGGACAAGAGACCCAGTACTTC.

This clone has only a few counts. The J gene is TRBJ2-7, the V gene TRBV10-3; 7 bases match TRBD2. From germline, CDR1 is ENHRY and CDR2 SYGVKD. V shed 2 bases and J 1 base; nucleotides not matched to a gene: 5. CDR3 length equals 15 residues. CDR3 DNA sequence: TGTGCCATCAGTGAGCTTGGCGGGGGATCCTACGAGCAGTACTTC. This encodes CAISELGGGSYEQYF.

The chain is built from TRBV28 and TRBJ2-5; 9 bases are shared with TRBD2. The J segment lost 3 bases and the V segment lost 3 bases, leaving 5 bases of the junction unmatched. Germline loops: CDR1 MDHEN, CDR2 SYDVKM. This CDR3 is 15 amino acids long. The CDR3 protein is CASSFILAGEETQYF. The CDR3 nucleotides read TGTGCCAGCAGTTTTATCTTAGCGGGAGAAGAGACCCAGTACTTC.

The gene calls are TRBV5-1 and TRBJ2-4; D is ambiguous. The CDR3 is 16 amino acids. V lost 0 bases and J lost 1, with 11 bases in between. Germline V lookup: CDR1 SGHRS, CDR2 YFSETQ. The CDR3 DNA sequence: TGCGCCAGCAGCTTGGGAAACAGAGAGGCCAAAAACATTCAGTACTTC. It is translated as CASSLGNREAKNIQYF.

The V gene is TRBV19, the J gene TRBJ2-3; D not resolved. CDR3 length: 16 residues. Trimming shortened V by 3 bases and J by 1 base, and 14 bases separated the two germline ends. Germline values: CDR1 LNHDA, CDR2 SQIVND (reference sequence). The CDR3 bases are TGTGCCAGTAGTATTTACCCTGGTACGGGCACAGATACGCAGTATTTT. Translated: CASSIYPGTGTDTQYF.

The chain is built from TRBV4-1 and TRBJ1-2; D gene unclear. CDR1 and CDR2 from the germline V gene are MGHRA and YSYEKL. The CDR3 is made up of 12 amino acids. Trimming pared 0 bases from V and 7 bases from J, leaving 6 bases between. This CDR3 reads CASSQDEGGYTF. The CDR3 DNA reads TGCGCCAGCAGCCAAGATGAGGGTGGCTACACCTTC.

This clone was seen a few times. V is TRBV6-6 and J is TRBJ2-7, with TRBD1 matching over 9 bases. CDR3 length equals 15 residues. Germline CDR1 MNHNY, CDR2 SVGAGI (reference sequence). V shed 7 bases and J 2 bases; nucleotides not matched to a gene: 9. Written as DNA, the CDR3 is TGTGCCAGCACCACCCGGGACAGGGAAACCTACGAGCAGTACTTC. Amino acids: CASTTRDRETYEQYF.

The chain recombines TRBV10-3 with TRBJ2-1, with TRBD2 identical over 11 bases. Unmatched junction bases numbered 5, after V lost 4 bases and J lost 6 bases. Per the germline V gene, CDR1 is ENHRY and CDR2 is SYGVKD. The CDR3 length is 15 residues. The CDR3 DNA sequence: TGTGCCATCAGTGGACTAGCGGGAAAGGGCAATGAGCAGTTCTTC. It yields the protein CAISGLAGKGNEQFF.